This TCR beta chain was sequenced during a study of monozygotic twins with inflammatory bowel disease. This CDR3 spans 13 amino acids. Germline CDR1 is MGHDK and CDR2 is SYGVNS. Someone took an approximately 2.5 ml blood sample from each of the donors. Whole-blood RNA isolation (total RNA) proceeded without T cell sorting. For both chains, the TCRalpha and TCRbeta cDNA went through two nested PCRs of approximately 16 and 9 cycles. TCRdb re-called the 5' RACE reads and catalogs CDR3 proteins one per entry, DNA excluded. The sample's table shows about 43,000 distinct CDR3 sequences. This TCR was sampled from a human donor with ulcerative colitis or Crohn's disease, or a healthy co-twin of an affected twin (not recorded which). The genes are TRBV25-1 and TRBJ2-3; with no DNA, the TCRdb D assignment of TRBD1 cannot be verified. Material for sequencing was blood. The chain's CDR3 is CASRDRGRDTQYF. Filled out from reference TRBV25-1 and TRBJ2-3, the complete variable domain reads EADIYQTPRYLVIGTGKKITLECSQTMGHDKMYWYQQDPGMELHLIHYSYGVNSTEKGDLSSESTVSRIRTEHFPLTLESARPSHTSQYLCASRDRGRDTQYFGPGTRLTVL.